Each of the 3 T cell receptor beta chains below was sequenced from the same sample in a study of a mutant IDH1 vaccine in newly diagnosed glioma. Sequencing was performed with immunoSEQ multiplex PCR; in TCRdb, only in-frame clones are kept and a portion is missing. The sample records some 38,000 clones, 75% being singletons. No cognate antigen is known for these TCRs. The time point denotes: week 47, end of study. All doses held 300 ug of mutant IDH1 20-mer peptide, with topical imiquimod. Here the sequenced sample was PBMCs, taken from a glioma patient whose treatment included an IDH1 peptide vaccine. All receptors come from a middle-aged man with glioma.

The sample holds a few counts of this clone. The chain couples TRBV6-5 to TRBJ2-1, with 9 bases matching TRBD1. The CDR3 runs to 14 residues. The V and J ends lost 5 bases and 6 bases, in that order; junction bases with no gene match: 5. Germline CDR1 is MNHEY and CDR2 is SVGAGI. CDR3 bases: TGTGCCAGCAGTGCCGGGACAGGGCCCAATGAGCAGTTCTTC. It yields the protein CASSAGTGPNEQFF.

The chain carries TRBV7-8 and TRBJ2-7, with D possibly TRBD2 on 5 matching bases. Trimming cost V 1 base and J 0 bases, with 10 bases left between them. Germline CDR1 reads SGHVS; CDR2 reads FQNEAQ. This CDR3 contains 15 residues. The CDR3 bases are TGTGCCAGCAGCTTAGAAGAAGGACTCTCCTACGAGCAGTACTTC. It codes for CASSLEEGLSYEQYF. The variable domain in full, with the rest retrieved from reference TRBV7-8 and TRBJ2-7, is GAGVSQSPRYKVAKRGQDVALRCDPISGHVSLFWYQQALGQGPEFLTYFQNEAQLDKSGLPSDRFFAERPEGSVSTLKIQRTQQEDSAVYLCASSLEEGLSYEQYFGPGTRLTVT.

This rearrangement joins TRBV7-2 to TRBJ1-1, with TRBD1 matching 8 bases. Germline trimming cut 1 base from V and 3 bases from J; bases unmatched to any gene: 1. CDR3 size: 14 residues. Germline loops: CDR1 SGHTA, CDR2 FQGNSA. Here the CDR3 reads CASSLGQGHTEAFF. The DNA for the CDR3 is TGTGCCAGCAGCTTAGGACAGGGGCACACTGAAGCTTTCTTT.